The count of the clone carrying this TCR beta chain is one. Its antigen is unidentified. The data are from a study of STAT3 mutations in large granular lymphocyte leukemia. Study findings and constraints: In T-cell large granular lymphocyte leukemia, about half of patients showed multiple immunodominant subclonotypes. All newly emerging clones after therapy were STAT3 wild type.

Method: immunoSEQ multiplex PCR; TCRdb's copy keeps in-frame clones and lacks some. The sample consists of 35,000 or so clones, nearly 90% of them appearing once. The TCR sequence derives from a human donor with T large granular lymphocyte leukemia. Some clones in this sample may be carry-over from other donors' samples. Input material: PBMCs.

CDR3 DNA: TGTGCCATCAGTGAAGACAGGGGATCTCAGCCCCAGCATTTT. Translated: CAISEDRGSQPQHF. The V call is TRBV10-3, the J call TRBJ1-5, with TRBD1 matching over 8 bases. The germline V gene has CDR1 ENHRY and CDR2 SYGVKD. V lost 3 bases and J lost 6; bases outside the gene matches: 4. The CDR3 has 14 residues.